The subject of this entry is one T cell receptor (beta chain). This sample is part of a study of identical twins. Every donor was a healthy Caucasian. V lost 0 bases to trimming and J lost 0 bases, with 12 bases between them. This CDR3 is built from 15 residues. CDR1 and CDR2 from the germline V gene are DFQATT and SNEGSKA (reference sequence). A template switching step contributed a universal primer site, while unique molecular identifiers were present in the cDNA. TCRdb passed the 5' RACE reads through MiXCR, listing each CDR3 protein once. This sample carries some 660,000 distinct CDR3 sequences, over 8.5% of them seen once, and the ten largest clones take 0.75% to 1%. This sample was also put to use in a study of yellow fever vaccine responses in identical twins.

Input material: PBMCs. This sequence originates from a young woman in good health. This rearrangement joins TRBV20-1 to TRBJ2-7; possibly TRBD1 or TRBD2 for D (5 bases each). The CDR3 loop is CSARDLGVLSYEQYF. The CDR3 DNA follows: TGCAGTGCTAGAGATCTGGGGGTCCTCTCCTACGAGCAGTACTTC.